This T cell receptor (beta chain) appears in the sequencing data of a study of technical replicates of blood from a handful of donors. Sequenced by immunoSEQ multiplex PCR; TCRdb stores in-frame clones only, minus some. Of approximately 70,000 clones detected, about nine tenths appear once; the ten largest clones hold roughly 5%. The CDR3 covers 13 residues. Germline assignment: CDR1 LNHDA and CDR2 SQIVND (reference sequence). Trimming shortened V by 0 bases and J by 8 bases, and 10 bases separated the two germline ends. This clonotype was obtained from a human donor in good health. Some clones in this sample may be carry-over from other donors' samples. The specimen was PBMCs. V gene TRBV19 combines with J gene TRBJ2-5, with D unclear. This chain's CDR3 is CASSIDAAVTQYF. The CDR3 region has the DNA TGTGCCAGTAGTATAGACGCGGCGGTTACCCAGTACTTC.